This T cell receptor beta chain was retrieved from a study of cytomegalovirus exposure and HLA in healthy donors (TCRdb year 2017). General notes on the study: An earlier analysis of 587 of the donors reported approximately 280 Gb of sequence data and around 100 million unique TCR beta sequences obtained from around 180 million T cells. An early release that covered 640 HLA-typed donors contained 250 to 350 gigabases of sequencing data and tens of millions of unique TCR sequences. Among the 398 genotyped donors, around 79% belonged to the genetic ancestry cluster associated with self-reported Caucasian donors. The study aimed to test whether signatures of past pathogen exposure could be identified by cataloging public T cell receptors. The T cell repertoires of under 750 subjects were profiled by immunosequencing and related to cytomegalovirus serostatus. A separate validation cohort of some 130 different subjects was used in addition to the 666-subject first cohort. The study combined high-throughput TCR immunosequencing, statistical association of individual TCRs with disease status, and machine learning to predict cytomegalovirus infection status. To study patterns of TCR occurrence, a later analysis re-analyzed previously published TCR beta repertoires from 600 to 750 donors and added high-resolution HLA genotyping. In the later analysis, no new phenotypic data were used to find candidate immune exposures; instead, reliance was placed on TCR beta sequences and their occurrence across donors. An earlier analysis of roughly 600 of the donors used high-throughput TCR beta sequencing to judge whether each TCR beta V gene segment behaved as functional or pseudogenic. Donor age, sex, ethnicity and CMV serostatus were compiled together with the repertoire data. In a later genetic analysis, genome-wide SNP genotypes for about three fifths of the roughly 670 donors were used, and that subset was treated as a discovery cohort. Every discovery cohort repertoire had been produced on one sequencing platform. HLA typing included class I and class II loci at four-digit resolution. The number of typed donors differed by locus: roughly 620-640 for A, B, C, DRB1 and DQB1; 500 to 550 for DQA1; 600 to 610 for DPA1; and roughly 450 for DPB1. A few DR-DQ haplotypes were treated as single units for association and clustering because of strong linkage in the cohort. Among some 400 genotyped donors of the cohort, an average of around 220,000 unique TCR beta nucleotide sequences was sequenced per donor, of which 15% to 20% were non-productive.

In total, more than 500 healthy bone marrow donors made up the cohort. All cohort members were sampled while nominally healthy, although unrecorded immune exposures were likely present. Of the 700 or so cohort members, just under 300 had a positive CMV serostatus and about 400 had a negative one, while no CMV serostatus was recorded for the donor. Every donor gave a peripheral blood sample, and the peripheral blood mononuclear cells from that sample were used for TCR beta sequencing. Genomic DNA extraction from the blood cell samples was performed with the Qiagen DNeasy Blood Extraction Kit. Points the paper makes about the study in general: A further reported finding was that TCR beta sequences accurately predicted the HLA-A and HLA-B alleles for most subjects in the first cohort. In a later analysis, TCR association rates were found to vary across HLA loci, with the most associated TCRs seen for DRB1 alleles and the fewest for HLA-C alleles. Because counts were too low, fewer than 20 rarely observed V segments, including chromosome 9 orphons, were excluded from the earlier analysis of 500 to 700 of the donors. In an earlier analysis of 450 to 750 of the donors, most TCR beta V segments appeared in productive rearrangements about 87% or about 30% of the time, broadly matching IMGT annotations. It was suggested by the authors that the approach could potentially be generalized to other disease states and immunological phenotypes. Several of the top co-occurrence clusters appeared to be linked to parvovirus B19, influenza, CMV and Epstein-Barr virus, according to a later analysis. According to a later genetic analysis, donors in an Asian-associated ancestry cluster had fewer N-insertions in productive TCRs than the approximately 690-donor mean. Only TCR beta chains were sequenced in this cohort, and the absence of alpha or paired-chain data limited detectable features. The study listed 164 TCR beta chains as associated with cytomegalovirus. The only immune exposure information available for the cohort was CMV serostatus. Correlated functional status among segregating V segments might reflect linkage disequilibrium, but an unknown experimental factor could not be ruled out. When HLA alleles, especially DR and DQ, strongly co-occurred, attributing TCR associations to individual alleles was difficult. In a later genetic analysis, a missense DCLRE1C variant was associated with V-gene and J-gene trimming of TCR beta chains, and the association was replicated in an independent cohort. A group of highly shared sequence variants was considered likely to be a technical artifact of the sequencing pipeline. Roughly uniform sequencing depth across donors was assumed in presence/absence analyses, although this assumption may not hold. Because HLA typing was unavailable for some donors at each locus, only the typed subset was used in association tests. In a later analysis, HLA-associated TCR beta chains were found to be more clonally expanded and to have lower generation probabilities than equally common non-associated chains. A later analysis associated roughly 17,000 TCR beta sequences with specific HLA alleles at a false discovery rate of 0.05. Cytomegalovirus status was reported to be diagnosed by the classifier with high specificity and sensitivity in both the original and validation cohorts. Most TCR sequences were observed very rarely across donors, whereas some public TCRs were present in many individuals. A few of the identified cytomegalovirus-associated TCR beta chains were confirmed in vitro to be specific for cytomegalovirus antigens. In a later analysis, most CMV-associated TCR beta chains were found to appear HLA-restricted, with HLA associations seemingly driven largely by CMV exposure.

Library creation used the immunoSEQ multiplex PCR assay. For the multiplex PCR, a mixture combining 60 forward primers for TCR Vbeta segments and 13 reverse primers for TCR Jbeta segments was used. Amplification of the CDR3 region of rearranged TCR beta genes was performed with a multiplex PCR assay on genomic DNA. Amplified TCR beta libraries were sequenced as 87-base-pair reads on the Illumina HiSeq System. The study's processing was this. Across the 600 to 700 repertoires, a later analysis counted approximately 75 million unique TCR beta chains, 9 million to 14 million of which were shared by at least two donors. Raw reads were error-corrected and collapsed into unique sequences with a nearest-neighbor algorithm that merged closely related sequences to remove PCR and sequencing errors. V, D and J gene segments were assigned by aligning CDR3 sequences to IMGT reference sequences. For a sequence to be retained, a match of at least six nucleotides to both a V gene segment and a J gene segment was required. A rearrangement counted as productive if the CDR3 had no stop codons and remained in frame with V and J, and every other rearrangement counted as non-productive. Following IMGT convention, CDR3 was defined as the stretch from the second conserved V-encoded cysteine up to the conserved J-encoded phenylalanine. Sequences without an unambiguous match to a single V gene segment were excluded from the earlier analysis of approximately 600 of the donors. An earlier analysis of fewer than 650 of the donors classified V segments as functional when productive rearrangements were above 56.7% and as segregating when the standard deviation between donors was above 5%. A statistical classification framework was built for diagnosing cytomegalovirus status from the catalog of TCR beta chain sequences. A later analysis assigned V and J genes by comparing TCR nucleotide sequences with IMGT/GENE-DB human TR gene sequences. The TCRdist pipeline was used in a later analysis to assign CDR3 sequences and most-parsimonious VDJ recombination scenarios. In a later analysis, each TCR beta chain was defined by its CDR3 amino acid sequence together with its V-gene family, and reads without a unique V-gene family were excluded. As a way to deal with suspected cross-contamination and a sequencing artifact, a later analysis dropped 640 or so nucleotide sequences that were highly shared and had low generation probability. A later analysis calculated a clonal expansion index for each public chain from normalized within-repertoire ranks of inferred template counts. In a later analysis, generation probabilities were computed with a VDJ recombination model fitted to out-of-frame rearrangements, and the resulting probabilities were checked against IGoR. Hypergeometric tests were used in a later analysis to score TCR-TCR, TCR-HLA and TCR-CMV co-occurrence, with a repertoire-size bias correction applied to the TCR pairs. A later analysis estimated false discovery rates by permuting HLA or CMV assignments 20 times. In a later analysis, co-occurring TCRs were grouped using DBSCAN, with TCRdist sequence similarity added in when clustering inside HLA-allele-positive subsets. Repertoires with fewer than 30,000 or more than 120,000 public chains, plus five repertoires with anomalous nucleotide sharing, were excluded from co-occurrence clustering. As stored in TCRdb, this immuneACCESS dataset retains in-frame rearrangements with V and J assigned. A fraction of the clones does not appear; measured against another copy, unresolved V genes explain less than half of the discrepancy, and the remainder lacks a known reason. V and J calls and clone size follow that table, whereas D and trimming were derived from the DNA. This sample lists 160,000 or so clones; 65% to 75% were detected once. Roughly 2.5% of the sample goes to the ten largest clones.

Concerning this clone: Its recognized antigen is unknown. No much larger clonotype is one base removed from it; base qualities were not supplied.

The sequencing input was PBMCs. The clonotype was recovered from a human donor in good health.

The encoded CDR3 is CASSLGTGDYNEQFF. Here is the DNA: TGCGCCAGCAGCCTAGGGACGGGGGACTACAATGAGCAGTTCTTC. The chain links TRBV4-1 with TRBJ2-1; TRBD2 is a possible D gene, resting on 6 matching bases. CDR1 is given as MGHRA and CDR2 as YSYEKL, both from the germline V gene. The cysteine opens and the phenylalanine closes a CDR3 of 15 amino acids. Of all the DNA, just the CDR3 is kept, 45 bases in frame from base 1. The junction shows trimming of 4 bases on V and 3 bases on J, plus 13 bases between the germline ends.